This TCR beta chain was obtained from a study of CD8 T cells in Susac syndrome. Whole-study results and caveats: In total CD8+ repertoires, some 15 Susac-specific public clones were found, and in CD8+ TEMRA repertoires, several were found. Among active patients and in TEMRA cells, CD8+ clonal expansion in Susac reached its peak.

Sequencing of TCR beta covered CD8+ and CD4+ T cells obtained from blood. Negative isolation was used for CD8+ and CD4+ T cells, and FACS enrichment was applied to TEMRA cells. The table lists this clonotype with a count of one. Its antigen is undetermined. Random hexamers served to reverse transcribe roughly 0.45 to 1 ug RNA. TCRdb re-derived calls from the immunoSEQ multiplex PCR reads in MiXCR, one entry per CDR3 protein. The table shows roughly 76,000 distinct CDR3 sequences, with roughly 92% occurring only once. The CDR3 spans 15 residues. Trimming cost V 1 base and J 5 bases, with 14 bases left between them. The germline V gene has CDR1 LGHNA and CDR2 YSLEER.

The chain couples TRBV4-3 to TRBJ1-2; D is undetermined. What was sequenced was CD8+ T cells from PBMCs. This TCR came from a human donor with Susac syndrome. CDR3 sequence reads: CASSQVGPNVYGYTF. In DNA, the CDR3 is TGCGCCAGCAGCCAAGTCGGGCCTAACGTATATGGCTACACCTTC.